This T cell receptor (delta chain) was found in a study of γδ T cells in repeated Plasmodium falciparum infection. After removal of 9 bases from V and 4 bases from J, the junction contained 12 bases not matched to a gene. Germline-derived CDR1 and CDR2 are TSWWSYY and QGS. This CDR3 spans 16 amino acids. TCRdb made new clone calls on the multiplex PCR reads using CATT. Among 75,000 to 100,000 delta-chain clones listed, more than 1.4% were seen once. This clone was seen a handful of times. TCRdb pairs this DNA with a much larger clone's protein that differs at residue 10, likely a read error; the protein shown was translated from the DNA. Flow sorting of PBMC yielded separate Vgamma9/Vdelta2+ and Vdelta2-negative gammadelta T cell populations for bulk repertoire analysis.

Sequencing was done on a sample of gamma-delta T cells from blood. The chain uses TRDV1 and TRDJ2; 9 bases match TRDD3. This TCR was recovered from a pool of human donors (malaria-infected and uninfected, not separated). CDR3 DNA sequence: TGTGCTCTCAAGACGGGTGGGGATACGTCGACAGCACAACTCTTCTTT. Translated: CALKTGGDTSTAQLFF.